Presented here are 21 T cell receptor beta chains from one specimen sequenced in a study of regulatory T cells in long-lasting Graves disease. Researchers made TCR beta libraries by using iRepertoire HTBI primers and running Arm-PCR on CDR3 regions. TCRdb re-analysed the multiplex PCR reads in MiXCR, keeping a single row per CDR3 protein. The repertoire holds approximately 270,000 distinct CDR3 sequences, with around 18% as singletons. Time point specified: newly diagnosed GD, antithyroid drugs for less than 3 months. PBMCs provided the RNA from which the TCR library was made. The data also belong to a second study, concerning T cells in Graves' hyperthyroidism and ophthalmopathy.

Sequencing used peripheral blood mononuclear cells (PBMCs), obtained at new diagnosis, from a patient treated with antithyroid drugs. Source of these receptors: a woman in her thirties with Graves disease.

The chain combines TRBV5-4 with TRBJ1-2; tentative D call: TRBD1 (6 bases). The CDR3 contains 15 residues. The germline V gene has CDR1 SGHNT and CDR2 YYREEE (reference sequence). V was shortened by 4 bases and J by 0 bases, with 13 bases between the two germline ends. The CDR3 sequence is CASSRTADANYGYTF. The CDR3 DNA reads TGTGCCAGCAGCCGGACAGCCGATGCTAACTATGGCTACACCTTC. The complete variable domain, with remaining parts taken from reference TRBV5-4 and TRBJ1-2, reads ETGVTQSPTHLIKTRGQQVTLRCSSQSGHNTVSWYQQALGQGPQFIFQYYREEENGRGNFPPRFSGLQFPNYSSELNVNALELDDSALYLCASSRTADANYGYTFGSGTRLTVV.

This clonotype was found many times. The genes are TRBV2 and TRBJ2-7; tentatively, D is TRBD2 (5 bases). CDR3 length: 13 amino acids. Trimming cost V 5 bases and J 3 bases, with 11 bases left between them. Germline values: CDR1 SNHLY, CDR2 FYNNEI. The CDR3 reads CASSRPGDYEQYF. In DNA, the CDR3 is TGTGCCAGCAGTCGCCCCGGGGACTACGAGCAGTACTTC.

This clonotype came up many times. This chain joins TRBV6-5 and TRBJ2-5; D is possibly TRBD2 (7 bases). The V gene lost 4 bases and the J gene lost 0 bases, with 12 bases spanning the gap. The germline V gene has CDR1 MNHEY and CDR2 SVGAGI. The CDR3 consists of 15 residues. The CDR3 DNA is TGTGCCAGCAGTTTAGGGGGGGGGGACCAAGAGACCCAGTACTTC. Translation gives CASSLGGGDQETQYF.

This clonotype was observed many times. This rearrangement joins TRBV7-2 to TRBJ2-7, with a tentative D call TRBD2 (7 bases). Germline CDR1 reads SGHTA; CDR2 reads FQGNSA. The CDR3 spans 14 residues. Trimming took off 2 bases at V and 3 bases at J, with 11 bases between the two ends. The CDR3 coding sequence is TGTGCCAGCAGCTTAAGCGGGGACATCTACGAGCAGTACTTC. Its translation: CASSLSGDIYEQYF.

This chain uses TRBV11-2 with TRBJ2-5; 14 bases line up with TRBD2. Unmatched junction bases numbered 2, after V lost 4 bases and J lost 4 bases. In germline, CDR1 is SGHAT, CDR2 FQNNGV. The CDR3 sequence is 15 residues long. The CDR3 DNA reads TGTGCCAGCAGCTCGGGACTAGCGGGAGTAGAGACCCAGTACTTC. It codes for CASSSGLAGVETQYF.

CDR3 sequence reads: CASSPGGQGTQYF. The CDR3 DNA reads TGTGCCAGCAGCCCGGGGGGACAGGGTACGCAGTATTTT. The genes are TRBV12-3 or TRBV12-4 and TRBJ2-3, with 9 positions matching TRBD1. This CDR3 has 13 amino acids. J gave up 8 bases and V 6 bases, and 6 bases lay outside the gene matches.

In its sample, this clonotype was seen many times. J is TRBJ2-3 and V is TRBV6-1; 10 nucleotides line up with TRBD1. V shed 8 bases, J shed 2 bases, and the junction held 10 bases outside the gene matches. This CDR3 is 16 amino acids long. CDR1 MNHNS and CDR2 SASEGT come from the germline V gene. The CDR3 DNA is TGTGCCAGCGTGAAGAGACAGGGGGCCCCCACAGATACGCAGTATTTT. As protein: CASVKRQGAPTDTQYF.

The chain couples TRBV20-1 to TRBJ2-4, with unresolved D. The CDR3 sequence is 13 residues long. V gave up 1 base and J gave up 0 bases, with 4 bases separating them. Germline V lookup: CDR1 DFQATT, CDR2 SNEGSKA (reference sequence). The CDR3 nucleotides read TGCAGTGCTAGAGGGACAGCCAAAAACATTCAGTACTTC. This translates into CSARGTAKNIQYF.

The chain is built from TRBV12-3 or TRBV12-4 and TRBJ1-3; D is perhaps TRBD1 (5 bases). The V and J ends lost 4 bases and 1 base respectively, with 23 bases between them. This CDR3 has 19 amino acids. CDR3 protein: CASSYGWGDSSISGNTIYF. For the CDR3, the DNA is TGTGCCAGCAGTTATGGATGGGGGGACTCCTCGATATCTGGAAACACCATATATTTT.

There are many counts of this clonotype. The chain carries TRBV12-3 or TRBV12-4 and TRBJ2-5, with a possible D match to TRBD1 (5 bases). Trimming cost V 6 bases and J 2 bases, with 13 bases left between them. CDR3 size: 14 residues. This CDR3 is CASSDPGWQETQYF. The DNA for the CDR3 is TGTGCCAGCAGCGACCCAGGGTGGCAAGAGACCCAGTACTTC.

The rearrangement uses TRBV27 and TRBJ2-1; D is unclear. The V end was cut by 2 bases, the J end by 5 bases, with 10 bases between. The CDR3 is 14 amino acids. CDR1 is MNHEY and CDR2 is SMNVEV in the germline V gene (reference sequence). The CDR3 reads CASSLRFTNNEQFF. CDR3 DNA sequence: TGTGCCAGCAGTTTAAGGTTTACCAACAATGAGCAGTTCTTC.

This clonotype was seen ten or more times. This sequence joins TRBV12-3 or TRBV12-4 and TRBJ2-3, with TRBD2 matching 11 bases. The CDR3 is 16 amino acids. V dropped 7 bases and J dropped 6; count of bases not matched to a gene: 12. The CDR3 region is CASTPTFSGGADTQYF. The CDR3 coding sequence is TGTGCCAGCACCCCTACGTTTAGCGGGGGGGCGGATACGCAGTATTTT.

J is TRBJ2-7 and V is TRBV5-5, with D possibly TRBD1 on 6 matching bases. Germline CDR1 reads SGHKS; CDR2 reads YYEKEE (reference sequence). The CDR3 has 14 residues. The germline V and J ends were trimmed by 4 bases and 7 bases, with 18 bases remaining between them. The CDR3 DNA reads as TGTGCCAGCAGCGTCGGACAGTCCCTCCGAGAGCAGTACTTC. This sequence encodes CASSVGQSLREQYF.

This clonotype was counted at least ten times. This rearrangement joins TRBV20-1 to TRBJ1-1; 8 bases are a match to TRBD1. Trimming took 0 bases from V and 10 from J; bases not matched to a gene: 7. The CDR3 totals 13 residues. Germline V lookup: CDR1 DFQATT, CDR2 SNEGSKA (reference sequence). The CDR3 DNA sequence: TGCAGTGCTAGAGACAGGGGGCTAGGAGTAGCTTTCTTT. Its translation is CSARDRGLGVAFF.

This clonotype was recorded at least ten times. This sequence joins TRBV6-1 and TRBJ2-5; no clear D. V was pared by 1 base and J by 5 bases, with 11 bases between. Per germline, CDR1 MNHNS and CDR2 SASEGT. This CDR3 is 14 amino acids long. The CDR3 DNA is TGTGCCAGCAGTGAAGAGCCCCCCGGGGAGACCCAGTACTTC. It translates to CASSEEPPGETQYF.

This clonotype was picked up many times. DNA for the CDR3: TGTGCCAGCAGCCGCCGGTCGGGACAGGTTTTTCGGGGCGGGGAGCTGTTTTTT. It is translated as CASSRRSGQVFRGGELFF. This rearrangement joins TRBV3-1 to TRBJ2-2; 8 bases align to TRBD1. The CDR3 has 18 residues. CDR1 and CDR2 (germline): LGHDT, YNNKEL (reference sequence). The V and J ends lost 4 bases and 7 bases, in that order; junction bases with no gene match: 17.

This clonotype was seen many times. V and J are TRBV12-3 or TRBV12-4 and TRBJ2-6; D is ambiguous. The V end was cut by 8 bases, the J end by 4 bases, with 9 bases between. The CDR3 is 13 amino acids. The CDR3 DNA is TGTGCCAGCGGTACCGCCGGGGCCAACGTCCTGACTTTC. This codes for CASGTAGANVLTF.

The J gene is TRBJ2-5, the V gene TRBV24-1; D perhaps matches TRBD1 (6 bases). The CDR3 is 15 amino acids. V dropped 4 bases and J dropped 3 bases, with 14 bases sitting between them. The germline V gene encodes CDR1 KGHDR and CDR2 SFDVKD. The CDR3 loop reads CATSELTGQKETQYF. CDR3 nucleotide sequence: TGTGCCACCAGTGAGTTGACGGGACAAAAAGAGACCCAGTACTTC.

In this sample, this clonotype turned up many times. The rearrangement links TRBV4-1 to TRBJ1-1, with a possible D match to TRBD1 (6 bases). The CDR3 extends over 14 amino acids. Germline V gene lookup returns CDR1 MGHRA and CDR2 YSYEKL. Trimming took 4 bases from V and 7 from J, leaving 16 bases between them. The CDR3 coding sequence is TGCGCCAGCAGCCCGGGGGCGGTGTCTTTTGAAGCTTTCTTT. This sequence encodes CASSPGAVSFEAFF.

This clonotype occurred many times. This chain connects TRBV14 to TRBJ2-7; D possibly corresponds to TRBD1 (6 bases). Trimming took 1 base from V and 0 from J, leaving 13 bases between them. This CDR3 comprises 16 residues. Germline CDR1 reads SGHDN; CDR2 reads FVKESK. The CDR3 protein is CASSQVGQISSYEQYF. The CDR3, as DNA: TGTGCCAGCAGCCAAGTCGGACAGATTAGCTCCTACGAGCAGTACTTC.

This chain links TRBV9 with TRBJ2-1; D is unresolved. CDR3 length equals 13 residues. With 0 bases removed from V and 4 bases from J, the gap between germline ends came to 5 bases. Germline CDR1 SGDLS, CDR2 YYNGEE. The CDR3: CASSVELYNEQFF. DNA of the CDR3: TGTGCCAGCAGCGTAGAGTTGTACAATGAGCAGTTCTTC.